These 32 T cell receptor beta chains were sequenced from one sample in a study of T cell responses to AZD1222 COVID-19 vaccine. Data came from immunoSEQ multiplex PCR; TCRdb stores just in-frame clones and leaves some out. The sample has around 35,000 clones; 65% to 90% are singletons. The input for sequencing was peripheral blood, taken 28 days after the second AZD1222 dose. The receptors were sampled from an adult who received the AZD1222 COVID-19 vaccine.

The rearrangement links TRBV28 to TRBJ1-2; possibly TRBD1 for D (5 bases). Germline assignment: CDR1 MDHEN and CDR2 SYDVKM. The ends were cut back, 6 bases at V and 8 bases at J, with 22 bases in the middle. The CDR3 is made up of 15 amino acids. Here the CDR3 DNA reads TGTGCCAGCAGCCGTTGGCAGGGTCTCTCTCAGGGCTACACCTTC. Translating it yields CASSRWQGLSQGYTF.

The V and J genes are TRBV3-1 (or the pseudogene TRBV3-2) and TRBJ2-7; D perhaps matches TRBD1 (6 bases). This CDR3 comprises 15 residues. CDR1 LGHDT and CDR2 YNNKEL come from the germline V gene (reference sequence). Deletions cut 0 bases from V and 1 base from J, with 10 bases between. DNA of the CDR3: TGTGCCAGCAGCCAAGATCTCGGGACATCCTACGAGCAGTACTTC. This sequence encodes CASSQDLGTSYEQYF.

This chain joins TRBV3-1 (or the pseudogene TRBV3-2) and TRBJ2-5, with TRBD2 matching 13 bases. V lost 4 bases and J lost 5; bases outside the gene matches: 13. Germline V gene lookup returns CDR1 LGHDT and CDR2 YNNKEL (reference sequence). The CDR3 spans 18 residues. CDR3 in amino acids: CASSRGSLPTSGGETQYF. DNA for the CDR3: TGTGCCAGCAGCCGGGGTTCACTCCCGACTAGCGGGGGGGAGACCCAGTACTTC.

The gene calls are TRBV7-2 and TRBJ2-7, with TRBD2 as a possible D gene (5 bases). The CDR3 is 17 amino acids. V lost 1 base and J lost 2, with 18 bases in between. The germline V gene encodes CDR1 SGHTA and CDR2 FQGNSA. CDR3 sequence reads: CASSLVPPGVAAYEQYF. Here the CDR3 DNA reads TGTGCCAGCAGCTTAGTCCCCCCCGGGGTGGCAGCCTACGAGCAGTACTTC.

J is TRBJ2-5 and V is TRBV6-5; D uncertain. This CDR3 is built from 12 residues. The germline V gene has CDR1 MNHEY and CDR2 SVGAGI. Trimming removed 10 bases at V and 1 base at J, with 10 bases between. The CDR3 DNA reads TGTGCCATCTCAGACATCCAAGAGACCCAGTACTTC. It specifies CAISDIQETQYF.

CDR3 residues: CASSIADYTDTQYF. The CDR3 DNA sequence: TGCGCCAGCAGCATCGCGGACTATACAGATACGCAGTATTTT. The chain carries TRBV5-1 and TRBJ2-3, with a weak D call TRBD2 (6 bases). Per germline, CDR1 SGHRS and CDR2 YFSETQ. With 4 bases removed from V and 3 bases from J, the gap between germline ends came to 12 bases. CDR3 length: 14 amino acids.

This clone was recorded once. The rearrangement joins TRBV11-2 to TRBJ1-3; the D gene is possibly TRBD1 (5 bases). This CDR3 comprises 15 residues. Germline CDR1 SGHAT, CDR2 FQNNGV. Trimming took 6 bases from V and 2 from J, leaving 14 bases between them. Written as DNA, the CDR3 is TGTGCCAGCAGTTATACCGGGACTACTGGAAACACCATATATTTT. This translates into CASSYTGTTGNTIYF.

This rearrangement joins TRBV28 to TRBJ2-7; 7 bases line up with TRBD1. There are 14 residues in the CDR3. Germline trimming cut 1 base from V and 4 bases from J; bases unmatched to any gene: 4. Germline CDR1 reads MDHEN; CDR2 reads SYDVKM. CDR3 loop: CASSLSRGLYEQYF. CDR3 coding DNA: TGTGCCAGCAGTTTATCCAGGGGGTTGTACGAGCAGTACTTC.

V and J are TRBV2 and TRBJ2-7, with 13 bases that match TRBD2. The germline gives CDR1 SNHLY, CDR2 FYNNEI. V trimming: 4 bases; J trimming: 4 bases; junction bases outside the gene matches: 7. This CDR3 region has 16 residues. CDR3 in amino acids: CASSAPTSGRSYEQYF. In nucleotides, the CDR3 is TGTGCCAGCAGTGCTCCGACTAGCGGGAGGAGTTACGAGCAGTACTTC.

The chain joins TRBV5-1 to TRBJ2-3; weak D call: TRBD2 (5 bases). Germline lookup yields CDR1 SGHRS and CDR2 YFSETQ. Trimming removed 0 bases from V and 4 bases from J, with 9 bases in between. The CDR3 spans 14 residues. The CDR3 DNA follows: TGCGCCAGCAGCTTGGTCCCCGGGGCAGATACGCAGTATTTT. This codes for CASSLVPGADTQYF.

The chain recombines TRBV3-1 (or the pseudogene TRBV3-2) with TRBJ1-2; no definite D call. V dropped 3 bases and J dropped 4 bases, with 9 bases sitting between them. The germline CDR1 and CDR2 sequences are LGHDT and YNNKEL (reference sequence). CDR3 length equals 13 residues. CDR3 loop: CASSQGLGYGYTF. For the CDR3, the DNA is TGTGCCAGCAGCCAGGGATTGGGCTATGGCTACACCTTC.

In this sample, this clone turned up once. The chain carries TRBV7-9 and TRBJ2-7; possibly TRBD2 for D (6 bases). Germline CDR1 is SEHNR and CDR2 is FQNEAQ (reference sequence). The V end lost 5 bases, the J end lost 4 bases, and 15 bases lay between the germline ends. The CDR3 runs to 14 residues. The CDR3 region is CASSRDSGGYEQYF. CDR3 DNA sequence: TGTGCCAGCAGCAGGGACTCCGGGGGATACGAGCAGTACTTC.

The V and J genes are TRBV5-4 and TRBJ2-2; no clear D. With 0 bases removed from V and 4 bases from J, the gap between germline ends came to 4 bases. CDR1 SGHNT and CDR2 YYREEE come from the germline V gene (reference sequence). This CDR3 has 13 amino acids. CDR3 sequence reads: CASSLDGTGELFF. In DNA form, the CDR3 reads TGTGCCAGCAGCTTGGACGGCACCGGGGAGCTGTTTTTT.

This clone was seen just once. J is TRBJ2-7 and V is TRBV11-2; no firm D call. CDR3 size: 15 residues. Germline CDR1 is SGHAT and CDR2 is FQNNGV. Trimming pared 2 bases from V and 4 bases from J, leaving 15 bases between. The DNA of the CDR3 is TGTGCCAGCAGCTTAACGCTCGCCAGGCTATACGAGCAGTACTTC. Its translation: CASSLTLARLYEQYF.

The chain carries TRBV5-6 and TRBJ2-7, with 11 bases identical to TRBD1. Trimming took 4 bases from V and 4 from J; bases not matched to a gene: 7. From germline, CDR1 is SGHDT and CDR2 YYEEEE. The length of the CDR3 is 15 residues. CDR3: CASSPRTGGWYEQYF. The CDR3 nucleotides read TGTGCCAGCAGCCCACGGACAGGGGGCTGGTACGAGCAGTACTTC.

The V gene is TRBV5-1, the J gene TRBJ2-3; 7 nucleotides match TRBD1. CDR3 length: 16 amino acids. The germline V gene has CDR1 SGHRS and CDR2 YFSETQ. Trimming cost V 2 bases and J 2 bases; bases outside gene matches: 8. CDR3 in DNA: TGCGCCAGCAGCTTCACAGGGGATCGGGCCACAGATACGCAGTATTTT. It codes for CASSFTGDRATDTQYF.

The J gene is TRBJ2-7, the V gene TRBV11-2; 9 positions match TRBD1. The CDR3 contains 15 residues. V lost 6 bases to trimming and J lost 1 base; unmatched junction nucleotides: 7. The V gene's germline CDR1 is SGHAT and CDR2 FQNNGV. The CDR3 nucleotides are TGTGCCAGCAGAAAGCCGGGACAGGGTTCCTACGAGCAGTACTTC. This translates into CASRKPGQGSYEQYF.

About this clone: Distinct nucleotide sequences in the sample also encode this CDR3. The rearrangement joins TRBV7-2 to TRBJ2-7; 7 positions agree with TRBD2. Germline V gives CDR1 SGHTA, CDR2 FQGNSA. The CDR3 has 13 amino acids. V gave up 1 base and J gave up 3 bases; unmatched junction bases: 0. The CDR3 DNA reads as TGTGCCAGCAGCTTAGAGCGGGACTACGAGCAGTACTTC. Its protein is CASSLERDYEQYF.

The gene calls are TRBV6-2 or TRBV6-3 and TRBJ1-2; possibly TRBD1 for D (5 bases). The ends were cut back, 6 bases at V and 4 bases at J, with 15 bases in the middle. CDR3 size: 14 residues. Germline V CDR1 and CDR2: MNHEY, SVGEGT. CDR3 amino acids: CASRPRQLLYGYTF. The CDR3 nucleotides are TGTGCCAGCAGACCTCGACAGCTTCTCTATGGCTACACCTTC.

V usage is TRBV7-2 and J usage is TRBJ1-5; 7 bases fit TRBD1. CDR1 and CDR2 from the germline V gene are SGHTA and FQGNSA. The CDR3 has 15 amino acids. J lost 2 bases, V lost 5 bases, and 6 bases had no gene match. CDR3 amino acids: CASSPRGGGNQPQHF. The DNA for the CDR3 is TGTGCCAGCAGCCCCAGGGGGGGAGGCAATCAGCCCCAGCATTTT.

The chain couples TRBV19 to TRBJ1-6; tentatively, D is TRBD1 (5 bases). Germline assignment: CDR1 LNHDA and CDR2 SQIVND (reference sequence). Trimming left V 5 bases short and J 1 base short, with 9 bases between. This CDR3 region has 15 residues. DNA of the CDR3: TGTGCCAGTAGTTTCCAGGGATCCTATAATTCACCCCTCCACTTT. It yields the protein CASSFQGSYNSPLHF.

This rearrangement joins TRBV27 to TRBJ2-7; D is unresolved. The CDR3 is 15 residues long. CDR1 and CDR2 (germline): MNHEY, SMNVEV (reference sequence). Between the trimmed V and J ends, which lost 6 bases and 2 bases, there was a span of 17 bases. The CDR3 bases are TGTGCCAGCAGACCACGACAAGTCCTCGCCTACGAGCAGTACTTC. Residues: CASRPRQVLAYEQYF.

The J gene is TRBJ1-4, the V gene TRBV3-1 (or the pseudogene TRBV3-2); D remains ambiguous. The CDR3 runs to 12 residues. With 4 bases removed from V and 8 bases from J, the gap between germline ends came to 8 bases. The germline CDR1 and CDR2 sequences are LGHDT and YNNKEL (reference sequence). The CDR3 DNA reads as TGTGCCAGCAGCCGGGCCCGGGAAAAACTGTTTTTT. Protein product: CASSRAREKLFF.

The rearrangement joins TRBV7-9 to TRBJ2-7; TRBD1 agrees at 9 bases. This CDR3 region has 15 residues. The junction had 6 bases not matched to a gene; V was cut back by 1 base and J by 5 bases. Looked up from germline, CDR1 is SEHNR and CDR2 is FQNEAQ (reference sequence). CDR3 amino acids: CASSLGGQGRDEQYF. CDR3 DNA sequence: TGTGCCAGCAGCTTAGGGGGACAGGGAAGGGACGAGCAGTACTTC.

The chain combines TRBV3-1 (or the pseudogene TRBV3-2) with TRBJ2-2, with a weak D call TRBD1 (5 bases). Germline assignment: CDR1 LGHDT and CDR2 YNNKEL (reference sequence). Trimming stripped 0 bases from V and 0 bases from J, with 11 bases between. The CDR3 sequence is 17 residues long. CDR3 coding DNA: TGTGCCAGCAGCCAAGATCAGGCAGGGACGAACACCGGGGAGCTGTTTTTT. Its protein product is CASSQDQAGTNTGELFF.

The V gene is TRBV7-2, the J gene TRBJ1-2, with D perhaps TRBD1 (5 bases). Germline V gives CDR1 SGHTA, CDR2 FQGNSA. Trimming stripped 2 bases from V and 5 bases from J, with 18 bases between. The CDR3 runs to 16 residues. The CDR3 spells CASSLLRFGTEYGYTF. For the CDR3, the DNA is TGTGCCAGCAGCTTATTGCGGTTCGGGACTGAGTATGGCTACACCTTC.

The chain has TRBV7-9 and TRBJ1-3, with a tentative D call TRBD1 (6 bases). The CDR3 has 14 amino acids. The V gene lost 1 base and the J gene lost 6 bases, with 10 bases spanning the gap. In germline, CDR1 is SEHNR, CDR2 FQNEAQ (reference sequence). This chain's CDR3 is CASSLVRGENTIYF. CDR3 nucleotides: TGTGCCAGCAGCTTAGTCAGGGGAGAAAACACCATATATTTT. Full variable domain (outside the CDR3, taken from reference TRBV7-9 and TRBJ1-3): DTGVSQNPRHKITKRGQNVTFRCDPISEHNRLYWYRQTLGQGPEFLTYFQNEAQLEKSRLLSDRFSAERPKGSFSTLEIQRTEQGDSAMYLCASSLVRGENTIYFGEGSWLTVV.

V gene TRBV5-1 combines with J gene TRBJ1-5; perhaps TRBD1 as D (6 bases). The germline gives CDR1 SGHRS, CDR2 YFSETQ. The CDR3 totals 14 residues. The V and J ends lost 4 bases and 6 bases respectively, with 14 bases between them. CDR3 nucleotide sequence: TGCGCCAGCAGCCAGGGGTCCGAGGGTCAGCCCCAGCATTTT. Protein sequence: CASSQGSEGQPQHF.

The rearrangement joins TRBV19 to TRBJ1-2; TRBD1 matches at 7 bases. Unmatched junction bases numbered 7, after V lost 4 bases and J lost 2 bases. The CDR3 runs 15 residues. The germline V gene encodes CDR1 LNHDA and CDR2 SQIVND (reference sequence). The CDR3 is CASSTPGQQNYGYTF. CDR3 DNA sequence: TGTGCCAGTAGTACTCCGGGACAGCAGAACTATGGCTACACCTTC.

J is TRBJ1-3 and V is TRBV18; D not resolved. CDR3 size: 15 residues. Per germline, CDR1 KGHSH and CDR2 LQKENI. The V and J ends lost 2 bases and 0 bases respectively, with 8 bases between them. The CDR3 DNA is TGTGCCAGCTCACCAGTCGGCGGCTCTGGAAACACCATATATTTT. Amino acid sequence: CASSPVGGSGNTIYF.

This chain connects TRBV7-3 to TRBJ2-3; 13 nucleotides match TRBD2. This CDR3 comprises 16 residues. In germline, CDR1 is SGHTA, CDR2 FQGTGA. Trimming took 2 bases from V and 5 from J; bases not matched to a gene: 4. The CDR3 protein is CASSLLLAGGEDTQYF. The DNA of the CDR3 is TGTGCCAGCAGCTTACTACTAGCGGGAGGGGAAGATACGCAGTATTTT.

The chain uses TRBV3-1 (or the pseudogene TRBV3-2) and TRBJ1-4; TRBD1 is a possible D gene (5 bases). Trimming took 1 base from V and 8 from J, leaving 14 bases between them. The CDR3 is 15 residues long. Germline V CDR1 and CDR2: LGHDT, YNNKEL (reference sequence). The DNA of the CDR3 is TGTGCCAGCAGCCAAGGATTGACGGGGGAGGAAAAACTGTTTTTT. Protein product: CASSQGLTGEEKLFF.